The sequence of this T cell receptor (beta chain) was determined in a study of blood T cell repertoires in COVID-19. Repertoires were generated with immunoSEQ multiplex PCR, while TCRdb's copy carries only in-frame clones and drops some. The sample records fewer than 350,000 clones, roughly 85% being singletons. The V and J ends lost 6 bases and 11 bases respectively, with 11 bases between them. This CDR3 has 11 residues. In germline, CDR1 is SEHNR, CDR2 FQNEAQ (reference sequence). The sequenced material came from PBMCs or T cells enriched from blood (not recorded which). This sequence joins TRBV7-9 and TRBJ1-3; possible D gene TRBD1, 5 bases. The receptor was derived from a woman aged 40 to 50 who had recovered from COVID-19. The CDR3 is CASRGGAAIYF. Written as DNA, the CDR3 is TGTGCCAGCAGGGGAGGGGCGGCCATATATTTT.